Below are 9 T cell receptor beta chains sequenced from a single sample in a study of cytomegalovirus exposure and HLA in healthy donors. The PCR was carried out with 60 Vbeta primers and 13 Jbeta primers. Clones were sequenced by immunoSEQ multiplex PCR, and TCRdb holds only the in-frame ones, with some missing. The sample holds 110,000 to 150,000 clones, about 74% seen once. The sequenced sample consisted of PBMCs. The receptor set was obtained from a man aged 18 to 29 in good health and CMV-seropositive.

V and J are TRBV5-4 and TRBJ2-7; TRBD2 aligns across 7 bases. Per the germline V gene, CDR1 is SGHNT and CDR2 is YYREEE (reference sequence). This CDR3 is built from 17 residues. Trimming took 0 bases from V and 1 from J; bases not matched to a gene: 10. The CDR3 DNA reads as TGTGCCAGCAGCTTGGGACTAGCAATTACCCAATCCTACGAGCAGTACTTC. Translating it yields CASSLGLAITQSYEQYF.

In this sample, this clone turned up a few times. V is TRBV28 and J is TRBJ2-3, with D perhaps matching TRBD2 (6 bases). The CDR3 length is 18 residues. Germline lookup yields CDR1 MDHEN and CDR2 SYDVKM. V lost 7 bases and J 0 bases, leaving 23 bases between the germline ends. Here the CDR3 DNA reads TGTGCCAGCAACCCCCAGGAGGGTGGGGACCCTAGCACAGATACGCAGTATTTT. Residues: CASNPQEGGDPSTDTQYF.

The rearrangement uses TRBV10-3 and TRBJ1-5, with 12 bases fitting TRBD1. Germline CDR1 and CDR2: ENHRY and SYGVKD. This CDR3 contains 17 residues. V was pared by 6 bases and J by 1 base, with 7 bases of the junction left unmatched. CDR3 amino acids: CAIRPGTGGESNQPQHF. The CDR3 coding sequence is TGTGCCATCAGACCTGGGACAGGGGGCGAAAGCAATCAGCCCCAGCATTTT.

This chain joins TRBV4-3 and TRBJ2-3, with 12 bases lining up with TRBD1. The CDR3 length is 17 residues. Germline values: CDR1 LGHNA, CDR2 YSLEER. Trimming at V came to 0 bases and at J to 5 bases, leaving 6 bases not matched to a gene. The DNA of the CDR3 is TGCGCCAGCAGCCAAGATCTGGGACAGGGGGCAGGAGATACGCAGTATTTT. It yields the protein CASSQDLGQGAGDTQYF.

This chain links TRBV4-2 with TRBJ2-3; TRBD2 might be the D (6 bases). From germline, CDR1 is LGHNA and CDR2 YNFKEQ. The CDR3 spans 15 residues. The germline V and J ends were trimmed by 4 bases and 2 bases, with 13 bases remaining between them. As DNA, the CDR3 is TGTGCCAGCAGCCTAGGGACTGGAGTCACAGATACGCAGTATTTT. Translating it yields CASSLGTGVTDTQYF.

Only a few counts were recorded for this clone. V and J are TRBV10-3 and TRBJ1-5; D might be TRBD1 (6 bases). CDR3 size: 17 residues. V shed 0 bases and J shed 3 bases, with 15 bases lying between them. The V gene's germline CDR1 is ENHRY and CDR2 SYGVKD. The CDR3 protein is CAISESRGPGDNQPQHF. The CDR3, as DNA: TGTGCCATCAGTGAGTCACGGGGCCCAGGGGACAATCAGCCCCAGCATTTT.

The gene calls are TRBV7-2 and TRBJ2-1, with D perhaps matching TRBD1 (7 bases). This CDR3 has 13 amino acids. V shed 6 bases and J shed 14 bases, with 20 bases lying between them. CDR1 SGHTA and CDR2 FQGNSA come from the germline V gene. CDR3 bases: TGTGCCAGCAGTGACGGACAGGAGGGTTCCAAGTTCTTC. Translated: CASSDGQEGSKFF.

CDR3 sequence (DNA): TGTGCCTGGACGGACAGGGGATATAATTCACCCCTCCACTTT. Translated: CAWTDRGYNSPLHF. The chain links TRBV30 to TRBJ1-6; 9 bases map to TRBD1. Unmatched junction bases numbered 2, after V lost 4 bases and J lost 4 bases. The germline CDR1 and CDR2 sequences are GTSNPN and SVGIG (reference sequence). The CDR3 loop spans 14 amino acids.

This clone has just a few counts. Other DNA sequences in the sample encode the same CDR3. This chain links TRBV4-1 with TRBJ1-2, with 7 bases aligning to TRBD1. V shed 0 bases and J 3 bases; nucleotides not matched to a gene: 4. The CDR3 totals 15 residues. Germline values: CDR1 MGHRA, CDR2 YSYEKL. Here the CDR3 reads CASSQERGRDYGYTF. In nucleotides, the CDR3 is TGCGCCAGCAGCCAAGAGAGGGGGCGAGACTATGGCTACACCTTC.